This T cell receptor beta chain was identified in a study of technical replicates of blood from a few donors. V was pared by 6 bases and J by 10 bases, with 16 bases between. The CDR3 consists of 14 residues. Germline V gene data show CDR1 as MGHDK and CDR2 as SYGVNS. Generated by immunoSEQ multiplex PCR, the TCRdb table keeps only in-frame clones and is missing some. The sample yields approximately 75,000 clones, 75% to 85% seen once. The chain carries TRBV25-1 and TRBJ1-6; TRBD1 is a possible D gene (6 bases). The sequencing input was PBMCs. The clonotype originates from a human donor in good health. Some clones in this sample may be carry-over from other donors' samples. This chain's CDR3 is CASSRDTFISPLHF. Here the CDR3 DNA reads TGTGCCAGCAGCCGGGACACCTTTATATCACCCCTCCACTTT.